This TCR beta chain was sequenced in a study of T cell changes during pregnancy in multiple sclerosis. Here immunoSEQ multiplex PCR was the method, and the copy in TCRdb shows in-frame clones only, minus some. The sample gives roughly 15,000 clones, 70% to 90% of which show up once; 8% to 10% is in the top ten. The CDR3 contains 16 residues. The germline V gene has CDR1 SGDLS and CDR2 YYNGEE. The V segment lost 4 bases and the J segment 2 bases; nucleotides outside the gene matches: 11. This receptor was identified in a female donor in good health, enrolled as a control in a pregnancy study. V and J are TRBV9 and TRBJ2-7; 8 bases match TRBD1. This material consisted of CD8+ T cells from peripheral blood mononuclear cells, taken in the second trimester of pregnancy. This CDR3 is CASSLGRDRSPYEQYF. In nucleotides, the CDR3 is TGTGCCAGCAGCCTAGGTCGGGACAGGAGTCCCTACGAGCAGTACTTC.